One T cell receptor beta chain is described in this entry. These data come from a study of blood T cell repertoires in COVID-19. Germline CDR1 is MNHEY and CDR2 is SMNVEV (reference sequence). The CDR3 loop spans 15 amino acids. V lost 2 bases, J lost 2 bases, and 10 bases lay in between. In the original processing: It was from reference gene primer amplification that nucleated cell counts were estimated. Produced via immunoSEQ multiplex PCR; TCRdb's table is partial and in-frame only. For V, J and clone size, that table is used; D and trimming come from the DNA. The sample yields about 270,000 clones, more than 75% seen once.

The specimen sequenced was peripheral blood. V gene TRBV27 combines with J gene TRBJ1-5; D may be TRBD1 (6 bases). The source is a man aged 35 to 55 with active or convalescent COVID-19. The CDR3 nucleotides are TGTGCCAGCAGTTTAAACAGGGTGGGCAATCAGCCCCAGCATTTT. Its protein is CASSLNRVGNQPQHF.